This T cell receptor beta chain was obtained from a study of blood T cells in healthy people across ages. With a J-beta primer mix and a sample-barcoded 5' primer, a second PCR ran roughly 7 to 11 cycles. TCRdb re-derived calls from the 5' RACE reads in MiXCR, one entry per CDR3 protein. The sample includes approximately 800,000 distinct CDR3 sequences, more than 25% of them seen just once. From germline, CDR1 is SGHRS and CDR2 YFSETQ. The CDR3 is 14 residues long. The V and J ends lost 0 bases and 1 base respectively, with 8 bases between them. The sample also formed part of further work on T cells of mothers and their children. As reported in that work: For related and unrelated pairs alike, thymic selection shapes TCR recombination output similarly. Researchers report slightly higher, though non-significant, overlap in related mother-child pairs than in unrelated pairs.

The sample comprised blood. The chain is built from TRBV5-1 and TRBJ2-7, with TRBD2 as a possible D gene (5 bases). The TCR sequence derives from a boy between 5 and 17 years old in good health. CDR3 region: CASSLGLPSYEQYF. The CDR3 bases are TGCGCCAGCAGCTTGGGACTACCATCCTACGAGCAGTACTTC.